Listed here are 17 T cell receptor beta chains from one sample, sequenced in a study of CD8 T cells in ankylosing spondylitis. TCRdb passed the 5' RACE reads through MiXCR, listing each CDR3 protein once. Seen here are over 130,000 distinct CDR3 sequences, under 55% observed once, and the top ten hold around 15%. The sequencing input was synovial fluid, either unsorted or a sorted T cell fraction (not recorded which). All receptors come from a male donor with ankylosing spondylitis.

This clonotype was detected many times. The CDR3 reads CATSEGVLGEQFF. DNA for the CDR3: TGTGCCACCAGTGAGGGTGTTTTGGGTGAGCAGTTCTTC. The V call is TRBV24-1, the J call TRBJ2-1; D is undetermined. Deletions cut 4 bases from V and 9 bases from J, with 12 bases between. From germline, CDR1 is KGHDR and CDR2 SFDVKD. The CDR3 has 13 residues.

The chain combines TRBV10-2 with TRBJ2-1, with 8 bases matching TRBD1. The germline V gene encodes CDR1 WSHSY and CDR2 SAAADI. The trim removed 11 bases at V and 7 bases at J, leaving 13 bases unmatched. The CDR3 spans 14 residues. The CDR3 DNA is TGCGCCGGCCTGTCGGGGACAGGTCCGAATGAGCAGTTCTTC. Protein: CAGLSGTGPNEQFF.

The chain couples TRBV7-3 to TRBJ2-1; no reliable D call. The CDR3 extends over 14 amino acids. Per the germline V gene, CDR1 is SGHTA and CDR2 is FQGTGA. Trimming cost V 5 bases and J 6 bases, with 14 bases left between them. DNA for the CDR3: TGTGCCAGCAGCCCAGGATGGATGGGCAATGAGCAGTTCTTC. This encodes CASSPGWMGNEQFF.

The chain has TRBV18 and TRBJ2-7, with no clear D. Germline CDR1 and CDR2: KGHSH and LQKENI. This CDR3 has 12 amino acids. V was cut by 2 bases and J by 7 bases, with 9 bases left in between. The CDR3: CASSPVALEQYF. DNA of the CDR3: TGTGCCAGCTCACCAGTGGCACTAGAGCAGTACTTC.

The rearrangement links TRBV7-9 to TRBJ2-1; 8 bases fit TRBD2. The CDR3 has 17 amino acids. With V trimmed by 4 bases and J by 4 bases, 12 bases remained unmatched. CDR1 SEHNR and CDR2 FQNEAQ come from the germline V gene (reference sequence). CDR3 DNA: TGTGCCAGCAGCTCCCCATACTCTAGCGGGCTTTACAATGAGCAGTTCTTC. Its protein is CASSSPYSSGLYNEQFF.

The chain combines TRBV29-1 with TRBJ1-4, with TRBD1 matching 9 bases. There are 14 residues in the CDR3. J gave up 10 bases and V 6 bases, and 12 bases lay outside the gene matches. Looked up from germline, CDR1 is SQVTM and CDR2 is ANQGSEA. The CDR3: CSVSTGGGFGKLFF. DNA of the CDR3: TGCAGCGTCTCTACAGGGGGCGGGTTTGGAAAACTGTTTTTT.

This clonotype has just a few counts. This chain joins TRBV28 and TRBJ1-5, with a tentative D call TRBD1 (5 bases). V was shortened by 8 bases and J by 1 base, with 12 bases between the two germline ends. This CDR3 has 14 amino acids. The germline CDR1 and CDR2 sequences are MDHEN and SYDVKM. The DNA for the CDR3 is TGTGCCAGCTGGGGGGTGTCGAGCAATCAGCCCCAGCATTTT. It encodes CASWGVSSNQPQHF.

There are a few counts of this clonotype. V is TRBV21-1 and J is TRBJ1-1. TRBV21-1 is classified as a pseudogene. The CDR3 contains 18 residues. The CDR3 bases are TGTGCCAGCAGCAAACAGCCCGGGCCGGGCGGGACGAACACTGAAGCTTTCTTT. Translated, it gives CASSKQPGPGGTNTEAFF.

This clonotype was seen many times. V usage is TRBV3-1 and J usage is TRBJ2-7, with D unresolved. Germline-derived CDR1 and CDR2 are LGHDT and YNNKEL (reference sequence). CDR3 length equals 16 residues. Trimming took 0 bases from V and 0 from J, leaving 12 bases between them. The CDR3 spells CASSQDIQLSSYEQYF. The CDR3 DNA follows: TGTGCCAGCAGCCAAGATATACAGTTGAGCTCCTACGAGCAGTACTTC.

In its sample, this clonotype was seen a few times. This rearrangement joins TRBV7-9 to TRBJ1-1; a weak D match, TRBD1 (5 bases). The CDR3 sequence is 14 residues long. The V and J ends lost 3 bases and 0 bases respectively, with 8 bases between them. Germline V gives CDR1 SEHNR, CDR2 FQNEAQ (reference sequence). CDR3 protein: CASSLGLLNTEAFF. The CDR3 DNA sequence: TGTGCCAGCAGCTTGGGACTATTGAACACTGAAGCTTTCTTT.

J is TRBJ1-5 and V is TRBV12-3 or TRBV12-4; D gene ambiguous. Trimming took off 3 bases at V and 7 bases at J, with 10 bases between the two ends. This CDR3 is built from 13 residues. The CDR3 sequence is CASSFFGEQPQHF. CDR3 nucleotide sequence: TGTGCCAGCAGTTTCTTTGGGGAGCAGCCCCAGCATTTT.

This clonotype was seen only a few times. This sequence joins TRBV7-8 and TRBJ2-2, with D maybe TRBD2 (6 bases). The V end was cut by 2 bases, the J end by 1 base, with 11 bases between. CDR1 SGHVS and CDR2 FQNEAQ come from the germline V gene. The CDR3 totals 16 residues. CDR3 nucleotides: TGTGCCAGCAGCTTATGGGGGGAGCAGAACACCGGGGAGCTGTTTTTT. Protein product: CASSLWGEQNTGELFF.

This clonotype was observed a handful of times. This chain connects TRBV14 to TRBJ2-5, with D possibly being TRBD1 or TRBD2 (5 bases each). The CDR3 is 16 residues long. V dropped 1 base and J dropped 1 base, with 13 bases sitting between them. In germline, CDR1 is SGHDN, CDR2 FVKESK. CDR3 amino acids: CASSQGRDRFQETQYF. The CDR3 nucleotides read TGTGCCAGCAGCCAAGGAAGGGACCGCTTCCAAGAGACCCAGTACTTC.

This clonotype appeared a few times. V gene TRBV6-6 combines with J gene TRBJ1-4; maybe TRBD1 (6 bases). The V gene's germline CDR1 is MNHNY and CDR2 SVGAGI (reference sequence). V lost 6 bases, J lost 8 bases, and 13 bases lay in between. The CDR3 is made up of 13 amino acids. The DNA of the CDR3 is TGTGCCAGCAGGTCCGGGGGCTGGGAAAAACTGTTTTTT. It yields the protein CASRSGGWEKLFF.

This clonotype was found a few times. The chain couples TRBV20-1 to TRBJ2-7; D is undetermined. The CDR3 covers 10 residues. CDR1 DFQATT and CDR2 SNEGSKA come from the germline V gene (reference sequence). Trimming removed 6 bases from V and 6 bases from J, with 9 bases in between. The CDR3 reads CSAPFSEQYF. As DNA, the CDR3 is TGCAGTGCCCCCTTCTCCGAGCAGTACTTC.

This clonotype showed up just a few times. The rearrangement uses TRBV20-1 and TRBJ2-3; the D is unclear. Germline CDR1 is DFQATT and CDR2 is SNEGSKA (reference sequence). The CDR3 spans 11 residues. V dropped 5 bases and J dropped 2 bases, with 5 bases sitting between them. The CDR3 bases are TGCAGTGCTCAACACACAGATACGCAGTATTTT. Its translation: CSAQHTDTQYF.

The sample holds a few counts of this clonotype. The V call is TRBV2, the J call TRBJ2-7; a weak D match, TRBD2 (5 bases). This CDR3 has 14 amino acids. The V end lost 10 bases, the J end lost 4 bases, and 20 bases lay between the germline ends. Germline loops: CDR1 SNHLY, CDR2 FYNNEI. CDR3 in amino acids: CATSPPRGRYEQYF. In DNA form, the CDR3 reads TGTGCCACTTCCCCCCCTAGAGGGCGTTACGAGCAGTACTTC.